The 8 T cell receptor beta chains below all came from one sample that was sequenced in a study of monozygotic twins with inflammatory bowel disease. Using the 5' RACE reads, TCRdb records one entry per CDR3 protein without DNA. The sample holds tens of thousands of distinct CDR3 sequences. The sequenced sample consisted of blood. These receptors were collected from a human donor with ulcerative colitis or Crohn's disease, or a healthy co-twin of an affected twin (not recorded which).

The chain uses TRBV18 and TRBJ1-3. This CDR3 has 17 amino acids. The germline gives CDR1 KGHSH, CDR2 LQKENI. The CDR3 reads CASSPRQIDSSGNTIYF.

The chain recombines TRBV5-6 with TRBJ2-5. Germline-derived CDR1 and CDR2 are SGHDT and YYEEEE. This CDR3 spans 14 amino acids. The CDR3 sequence is CASSLISAQETQYF.

This chain joins TRBV2 and TRBJ1-1; checking the TCRdb D call of TRBD1 is not possible without DNA. Germline V gene sequence: CDR1 SNHLY, CDR2 FYNNEI. The CDR3 is 14 amino acids. This CDR3 reads CASRAQGHYTEAFF.

V and J are TRBV29-1 and TRBJ2-1; absent DNA, TCRdb's TRBD1 call cannot be checked. This CDR3 comprises 15 residues. Looked up from germline, CDR1 is SQVTM and CDR2 is ANQGSEA. CDR3: CSVESSQGLSNEQFF.

The V and J genes are TRBV6-2 or TRBV6-3 and TRBJ2-5. Germline V gives CDR1 MNHEY, CDR2 SVGEGT. The CDR3 consists of 11 residues. This CDR3 reads CASSHQETQYF.

The rearrangement links TRBV27 to TRBJ2-2; TCRdb outputs TRBD2, but without DNA this stays unchecked. This CDR3 is 14 amino acids long. Germline loops: CDR1 MNHEY, CDR2 SMNVEV (reference sequence). CDR3 residues: CASSLLAGAGELFF.

This chain links TRBV7-9 with TRBJ2-4. Germline V lookup: CDR1 SEHNR, CDR2 FQNEAQ (reference sequence). This CDR3 has 13 amino acids. CDR3 sequence: CASSLSGPNIQYF. Combining the CDR3 with reference TRBV7-9 and TRBJ2-4 gives the whole variable domain DTGVSQNPRHKITKRGQNVTFRCDPISEHNRLYWYRQTLGQGPEFLTYFQNEAQLEKSRLLSDRFSAERPKGSFSTLEIQRTEQGDSAMYLCASSLSGPNIQYFGAGTRLSVL.

The rearrangement links TRBV2 to TRBJ1-2; with no DNA, the TCRdb D assignment of TRBD1 cannot be verified. CDR1 is SNHLY and CDR2 is FYNNEI in the germline V gene. The CDR3 is 13 residues long. The CDR3 region is CASSALQGDGYTF.